The 14 T cell receptor beta chains below were found in one sample sequenced in a study of CXCR3-negative and CXCR3-positive naive CD8 T cells. Study outcomes and limitations: CXCR3-expressing naive cells carried TRB CDR3s more hydrophobic than those of CXCR3-negative naive cells.

Their specific antigens are unknown. Through 5' RACE with UMI labels, the TRB cDNA libraries were prepared. TCRdb reprocessed the 5' RACE reads, keeping one entry per CDR3 protein, no DNA. The sample data list some 150,000 distinct CDR3 sequences. The sequenced sample consisted of naive CXCR3+ CD8+ T cells from blood. Subset noted: CD45RO-CCR7+CD27+CD95- naive CD8+ T cells expressing CXCR3 (TNR3+). The receptor source for this set is a human donor in good health. Some clones in this sample may be carry-over from other donors' samples.

The CDR3 loop is CASSPEEGGGPEAFF. The chain links TRBV11-3 to TRBJ1-1. Germline V gene data show CDR1 as SGHNT and CDR2 as YENEEA. CDR3 size: 15 residues.

This rearrangement joins TRBV28 to TRBJ2-5. The CDR3 extends over 14 amino acids. The germline gives CDR1 MDHEN, CDR2 SYDVKM. The CDR3 loop reads CASSLRELQETQYF.

The chain recombines TRBV5-1 with TRBJ1-5; TCRdb's D gene call, TRBD1, goes unchecked for lack of DNA. CDR1 is SGHRS and CDR2 is YFSETQ in the germline V gene. The CDR3 length is 15 residues. The CDR3 protein is CASSPGGAGHQPQHF.

The rearrangement joins TRBV7-9 to TRBJ1-2. The CDR3 sequence is 13 residues long. Germline CDR1 SEHNR, CDR2 FQNEAQ (reference sequence). This CDR3 is CASSFGLNYGYTF.

This sequence joins TRBV15 and TRBJ2-5; TCRdb lists TRBD1, though no DNA is available to test this call. The CDR3 extends over 13 amino acids. Per the germline V gene, CDR1 is LNHNV and CDR2 is YYDKDF (reference sequence). The CDR3 reads CATRGSHMETQYF.

The chain is built from TRBV5-1 and TRBJ2-2; there is no DNA to check the TCRdb D call of TRBD1. This CDR3 region has 18 residues. CDR1 is SGHRS, CDR2 YFSETQ, per germline. This CDR3 is CASSLGRTRAFQAGELFF.

The rearrangement links TRBV7-9 to TRBJ2-7; there is no DNA to check the TCRdb D call of TRBD2. The CDR3 sequence is 13 residues long. CDR1 and CDR2 (germline): SEHNR, FQNEAQ (reference sequence). CDR3 amino acids: CASSPKVGQEQYF.

This chain joins TRBV20-1 and TRBJ2-3; TCRdb's D call of TRBD2 is untestable without DNA. The CDR3 consists of 14 residues. The V gene's germline CDR1 is DFQATT and CDR2 SNEGSKA (reference sequence). CDR3 protein: CSAFSGRATDTQYF.

The genes are TRBV29-1 and TRBJ2-2; the TCRdb call, TRBD2, lacks DNA for checking. Per the germline V gene, CDR1 is SQVTM and CDR2 is ANQGSEA. The CDR3 is made up of 14 amino acids. CDR3 loop: CSAEGGVGTGELFF.

This rearrangement joins TRBV29-1 to TRBJ2-1; the TRBD2 assignment by TCRdb is unverifiable without DNA. CDR1 SQVTM and CDR2 ANQGSEA come from the germline V gene. The CDR3 is made up of 14 amino acids. The chain's CDR3 is CSGLTSGGAYEQFF.

V is TRBV9 and J is TRBJ2-2; the D call from TCRdb, TRBD1, cannot be confirmed without DNA. The CDR3 runs to 14 residues. CDR1 is SGDLS, CDR2 YYNGEE, per germline. CDR3: CASSAPANTRELFF.

The chain uses TRBV7-2 and TRBJ2-7; the D call from TCRdb, TRBD1, cannot be confirmed without DNA. The germline V gene encodes CDR1 SGHTA and CDR2 FQGNSA. The CDR3 loop spans 15 amino acids. This CDR3 reads CASSLEGAGTYEQYF.

The chain recombines TRBV5-4 with TRBJ2-3; TCRdb gives TRBD2 as the D gene, but with no DNA this cannot be confirmed. The germline CDR1 and CDR2 sequences are SGHNT and YYREEE (reference sequence). The CDR3 extends over 14 amino acids. CDR3 amino acids: CASSSQGWAGAQYF.

This chain joins TRBV7-8 and TRBJ2-5; the D call from TCRdb, TRBD1, cannot be confirmed without DNA. The germline CDR1 and CDR2 sequences are SGHVS and FQNEAQ. The CDR3 spans 15 residues. The CDR3 region is CASSLGGTLQETQYF.